The next 20 T cell receptor beta chains were all read from a single sample in a study of blood T cell repertoires in COVID-19. The assay was immunoSEQ multiplex PCR, and TCRdb's table has in-frame clones only and misses some. This sample yields 150,000 to 200,000 clones, of which around four fifths are seen a single time; under 3% belongs to the top ten. Source material: peripheral blood. The receptors originated from a woman aged 55-70 years with acute or convalescent COVID-19.

The gene calls are TRBV18 and TRBJ2-4; TRBD1 aligns across 8 bases. The CDR3 consists of 14 residues. In germline, CDR1 is KGHSH, CDR2 LQKENI. The V segment lost 3 bases and the J segment 5 bases; nucleotides outside the gene matches: 3. The CDR3 nucleotides are TGTGCCAGCTCACCCGACAGGGGCCAAAACATTCAGTACTTC. Its translation: CASSPDRGQNIQYF.

The chain uses TRBV6-5 and TRBJ2-7; TRBD2 might be the D (7 bases). This CDR3 is 14 amino acids long. Germline V gives CDR1 MNHEY, CDR2 SVGAGI. Trimming left V 2 bases short and J 4 bases short, with 12 bases between. The CDR3 protein is CASSYRGARYEQYF. The CDR3 DNA reads as TGTGCCAGCAGTTACCGGGGGGCGCGGTACGAGCAGTACTTC.

V usage is TRBV4-3 and J usage is TRBJ2-7, with D possibly TRBD2 on 7 matching bases. Germline-derived CDR1 and CDR2 are LGHNA and YSLEER. The CDR3 loop spans 14 amino acids. Between the trimmed V and J ends, which lost 0 bases and 2 bases, there was a span of 8 bases. The CDR3 DNA reads TGCGCCAGCAGCCAAGACGGGGGGCCCTACGAGCAGTACTTC. Protein product: CASSQDGGPYEQYF.

The rearrangement uses TRBV30 and TRBJ1-3; 8 bases are a match to TRBD1. With V trimmed by 3 bases and J by 1 base, 8 bases remained unmatched. Germline assignment: CDR1 GTSNPN and CDR2 SVGIG (reference sequence). The CDR3 spans 16 residues. DNA of the CDR3: TGTGCCTGGAGATCTTGGACAGGGCAATCTGGAAACACCATATATTTT. This encodes CAWRSWTGQSGNTIYF.

The V and J genes are TRBV15 and TRBJ2-7, with 8 bases lining up with TRBD1. Germline V CDR1 and CDR2: LNHNV, YYDKDF (reference sequence). J gave up 3 bases and V 1 base, and 5 bases lay outside the gene matches. The CDR3 covers 15 residues. DNA for the CDR3: TGTGCCACCAGCAGAGCGGGACAGGCCATCTACGAGCAGTACTTC. Its translation is CATSRAGQAIYEQYF.

The CDR3 here is CASSYIGARQPQHF. Here the CDR3 DNA reads TGTGCCAGCAGTTACATAGGGGCACGACAGCCCCAGCATTTT. V and J are TRBV6-2 or TRBV6-3 and TRBJ1-5; D might be TRBD1 (5 bases). V gave up 2 bases and J gave up 7 bases, with 12 bases separating them. CDR3 length: 14 residues. Germline V gene lookup returns CDR1 MNHEY and CDR2 SVGEGT.

The V call is TRBV9, the J call TRBJ2-3, with TRBD2 identical over 8 bases. Germline trimming cut 0 bases from V and 4 bases from J; bases unmatched to any gene: 7. Germline V gene sequence: CDR1 SGDLS, CDR2 YYNGEE. This CDR3 contains 16 residues. The CDR3 is CASSVGVSGDSDTQYF. The CDR3 region has the DNA TGTGCCAGCAGCGTAGGGGTTAGCGGGGACTCAGATACGCAGTATTTT.

This clone was observed a few times. The chain combines TRBV1 with TRBJ2-5; the D segment call TRBD2 is taken from the table without a DNA check. TRBV1 is a recognized pseudogene. This CDR3 has 16 residues. The CDR3 DNA is TGCACCAGCAGCTCCGGGATAGCGGGTGGGGGAGAGACCCAGTACTTC. Amino acids: CTSSSGIAGGGETQYF.

This clone was counted only a few times. V is TRBV7-2 and J is TRBJ1-2; D is undetermined. From germline, CDR1 is SGHTA and CDR2 FQGNSA. The CDR3 consists of 14 residues. The ends were cut back, 3 bases at V and 1 base at J, with 9 bases in the middle. This CDR3 is CASSLIGGNYGYTF. The CDR3 DNA is TGTGCCAGCAGCTTGATTGGCGGTAACTATGGCTACACCTTC.

The chain recombines TRBV29-1 with TRBJ1-2; tentatively, D is TRBD1 (6 bases). CDR3 size: 14 residues. V lost 5 bases and J 0 bases, leaving 13 bases between the germline ends. CDR1 and CDR2 (germline): SQVTM, ANQGSEA. CDR3 loop: CSVRQGSANYGYTF. The CDR3 DNA is TGCAGCGTTCGTCAGGGGAGTGCTAACTATGGCTACACCTTC.

Only a few counts were recorded for this clone. The J gene is TRBJ1-1, the V gene TRBV29-1; the match to TRBD1 covers 9 bases. CDR3 length: 13 amino acids. The junction had 4 bases not matched to a gene; V was cut back by 4 bases and J by 4 bases. Germline CDR1 reads SQVTM; CDR2 reads ANQGSEA. This CDR3 is CSVGNRGPTEAFF. For the CDR3, the DNA is TGCAGCGTTGGGAACAGGGGGCCCACTGAAGCTTTCTTT.

V is TRBV25-1 and J is TRBJ2-7, with TRBD2 as a possible D gene (5 bases). CDR1 and CDR2 (germline): MGHDK, SYGVNS. This CDR3 spans 15 amino acids. The V and J ends lost 6 bases and 2 bases respectively, with 17 bases between them. CDR3 DNA sequence: TGTGCCAGCAGCCCTCTGGGAGAGGGCACCTACGAGCAGTACTTC. Amino acid sequence: CASSPLGEGTYEQYF.

This clone was observed a single time. The chain has TRBV6-7 and TRBJ2-2; tentative D call: TRBD1 (5 bases). TRBV6-7 is recorded as an ORF, its role being uncertain. There are 16 residues in the CDR3. V gave up 4 bases and J gave up 4 bases, with 16 bases separating them. The CDR3 region is CASSCGHPMITGELFF. DNA for the CDR3: TGTGCCAGCAGTTGTGGACACCCGATGATCACCGGGGAGCTGTTTTTT.

J is TRBJ1-4 and V is TRBV5-5, with 9 positions matching TRBD1. Germline trimming cut 0 bases from V and 7 bases from J; bases unmatched to any gene: 13. Germline CDR1 and CDR2: SGHKS and YYEKEE (reference sequence). This CDR3 spans 18 amino acids. CDR3 sequence: CASSLGVGQGPAIEKLFF. The CDR3 DNA is TGTGCCAGCAGCTTGGGTGTGGGACAGGGCCCGGCGATTGAAAAACTGTTTTTT.

V gene TRBV10-3 combines with J gene TRBJ1-1; TRBD1 matches 12 bases. The junction had 9 bases not matched to a gene; V was cut back by 7 bases and J by 3 bases. CDR3 size: 16 residues. Germline CDR1 and CDR2: ENHRY and SYGVKD. The CDR3 coding sequence is TGTGCCATCAAAGGGACAGGGGGCGCCCCGGACACTGAAGCTTTCTTT. It specifies CAIKGTGGAPDTEAFF.

The V call is TRBV30, the J call TRBJ2-5; 10 bases line up with TRBD1. V lost 3 bases and J lost 1; bases outside the gene matches: 2. Germline CDR1 GTSNPN, CDR2 SVGIG (reference sequence). The CDR3 extends over 14 amino acids. CDR3 sequence reads: CAWSRTGGQETQYF. The CDR3 DNA follows: TGTGCCTGGAGCCGGACAGGGGGCCAAGAGACCCAGTACTTC. Full variable domain (missing parts from reference TRBV30 and TRBJ2-5): SQTIHQWPATLVQPVGSPLSLECTVEGTSNPNLYWYRQAAGRGLQLLFYSVGIGQISSEVPQNLSASRPQDRQFILSSKKLLLSDSGFYLCAWSRTGGQETQYFGPGTRLLVL.

This sequence joins TRBV28 and TRBJ2-3, with D possibly matching TRBD1 (6 bases). Germline CDR1 is MDHEN and CDR2 is SYDVKM. CDR3 length equals 15 residues. V lost 5 bases, J lost 3 bases, and 15 bases lay in between. CDR3 amino acids: CASSGPGEGTDTQYF. The CDR3 DNA follows: TGTGCCAGCAGTGGACCAGGGGAAGGGACAGATACGCAGTATTTT.

The sample holds a few counts of this clone. The CDR3 coding sequence is TGTGCCAGTAGTATAGGGACTAGCTTCACAGATACGCAGTATTTT. Its protein product is CASSIGTSFTDTQYF. The genes are TRBV19 and TRBJ2-3; 8 bases are a match to TRBD2. The length of the CDR3 is 15 residues. CDR1 LNHDA and CDR2 SQIVND come from the germline V gene (reference sequence). The ends lost 1 base at V and 2 bases at J; junction bases unmatched: 2.

This sequence joins TRBV5-8 and TRBJ1-1; D is possibly TRBD1 (5 bases). Germline values: CDR1 SGHTS, CDR2 YDEGEE. The CDR3 has 15 residues. V dropped 4 bases and J dropped 3 bases, with 16 bases sitting between them. The CDR3 here is CASSPGKGIHTEAFF. CDR3 nucleotide sequence: TGTGCCAGCAGCCCAGGGAAAGGGATTCACACTGAAGCTTTCTTT.

The table lists this clone with a count of one. CDR3 nucleotide sequence: TGTGCCATCAGTGACCCAATTGGGTCAGGGGACACTGAAGCTTTCTTT. This encodes CAISDPIGSGDTEAFF. The V call is TRBV10-3, the J call TRBJ1-1, with TRBD1 as a possible D gene (6 bases). The V end lost 3 bases, the J end lost 3 bases, and 17 bases lay between the germline ends. The CDR3 sequence is 16 residues long. Germline CDR1 reads ENHRY; CDR2 reads SYGVKD.